These 8 T cell receptor beta chains came from one sample sequenced in a study of OX40 agonist ivuxolimab in advanced cancers. Data came from immunoSEQ multiplex PCR; TCRdb stores just in-frame clones and leaves some out. The table records about 68,000 clones, 70% to 90% of them present only once. The input for sequencing was CD4+ or CD8+ T cells sorted from blood, taken in a trial of the OX40 agonist ivuxolimab. These receptors came from an adult with an advanced solid tumor such as melanoma, head and neck, liver or kidney cancer.

The J gene is TRBJ1-2, the V gene TRBV28, with D tentatively TRBD1 (5 bases). The CDR3 is made up of 15 amino acids. The germline CDR1 and CDR2 sequences are MDHEN and SYDVKM. Trimming cost V 8 bases and J 3 bases, with 19 bases left between them. CDR3 in DNA: TGTGCCAGCCGCGGTCTTATTTGGACACACTATGGCTACACCTTC. Encoded protein: CASRGLIWTHYGYTF.

This chain links TRBV6-6 with TRBJ2-3; D uncertain. Between the trimmed V and J ends, which lost 4 bases and 6 bases, there was a span of 11 bases. This CDR3 has 13 amino acids. Germline V gives CDR1 MNHNY, CDR2 SVGAGI (reference sequence). The chain's CDR3 is CASSSPPGDTQYF. Written as DNA, the CDR3 is TGTGCCAGCAGTTCCCCACCCGGGGATACGCAGTATTTT.

V is TRBV7-9 and J is TRBJ2-2; D may be TRBD2 (6 bases). The V end lost 7 bases, the J end lost 0 bases, and 15 bases lay between the germline ends. The length of the CDR3 is 16 residues. Per the germline V gene, CDR1 is SEHNR and CDR2 is FQNEAQ (reference sequence). The DNA for the CDR3 is TGTGCCAGCATCTCTATAGCGGAAACGAACACCGGGGAGCTGTTTTTT. Its translation: CASISIAETNTGELFF.

The chain is built from TRBV2 and TRBJ2-7; 8 bases are shared with TRBD1. The germline CDR1 and CDR2 sequences are SNHLY and FYNNEI. The CDR3 length is 14 residues. Trimming at V came to 6 bases and at J to 1 base, leaving 5 bases not matched to a gene. The CDR3: CASSLRTGSYEQYF. The CDR3 DNA sequence: TGTGCCAGCAGCCTGAGGACAGGGTCCTACGAGCAGTACTTC.

This clone was seen a single time. The CDR3 DNA reads as TGTGCCAGCAGTTTTAGGGCAGGGTGGGCTTTCTTT. Its translation is CASSFRAGWAFF. This chain connects TRBV28 to TRBJ1-1, with D perhaps matching TRBD1 (5 bases). The CDR3 sequence is 12 residues long. Germline V lookup: CDR1 MDHEN, CDR2 SYDVKM. Trimming pared 3 bases from V and 11 bases from J, leaving 13 bases between. Together with reference TRBV28 and TRBJ1-1, the CDR3 gives the full variable domain: DVKVTQSSRYLVKRTGEKVFLECVQDMDHENMFWYRQDPGLGLRLIYFSYDVKMKEKGDIPEGYSVSREKKERFSLILESASTNQTSMYLCASSFRAGWAFFGQGTRLTVV.

V and J are TRBV18 and TRBJ1-1; D is uncertain. Germline loops: CDR1 KGHSH, CDR2 LQKENI. V shed 1 base and J shed 1 base, with 13 bases lying between them. This CDR3 spans 16 amino acids. The CDR3 protein is CASSPLSLGANTEAFF. The CDR3 nucleotides are TGTGCCAGCTCACCACTGAGTTTGGGAGCGAACACTGAAGCTTTCTTT.

The chain joins TRBV28 to TRBJ2-2, with a possible D match to TRBD2 (5 bases). The ends were cut back, 3 bases at V and 10 bases at J, with 15 bases in the middle. The CDR3 extends over 14 amino acids. Germline assignment: CDR1 MDHEN and CDR2 SYDVKM. The DNA of the CDR3 is TGTGCCAGCAGTTTGGGCGTTAATAGCGTGGAGCTGTTTTTT. The encoded protein is CASSLGVNSVELFF. Based on the CDR3 plus reference TRBV28 and TRBJ2-2, the full variable domain is DVKVTQSSRYLVKRTGEKVFLECVQDMDHENMFWYRQDPGLGLRLIYFSYDVKMKEKGDIPEGYSVSREKKERFSLILESASTNQTSMYLCASSLGVNSVELFFGEGSRLTVL.

J is TRBJ2-7 and V is TRBV18; tentative D call: TRBD2 (5 bases). The V gene's germline CDR1 is KGHSH and CDR2 LQKENI. The CDR3 sequence is 14 residues long. The V end was cut by 0 bases, the J end by 6 bases, with 12 bases between. The CDR3 nucleotides are TGTGCCAGCTCACCACCTCAACTAGGTACCGAGCAGTACTTC. Amino acid sequence: CASSPPQLGTEQYF.